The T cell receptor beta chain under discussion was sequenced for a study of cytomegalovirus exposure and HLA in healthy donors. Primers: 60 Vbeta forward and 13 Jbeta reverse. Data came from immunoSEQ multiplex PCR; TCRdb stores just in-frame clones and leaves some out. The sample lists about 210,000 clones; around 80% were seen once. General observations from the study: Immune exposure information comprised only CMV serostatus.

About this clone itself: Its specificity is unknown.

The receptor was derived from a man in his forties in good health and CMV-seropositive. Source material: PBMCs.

The CDR3 DNA reads TGTGCCAGTAGTATAGTGGACGGGGGCACCGGGGAGCTGTTTTTT. It translates to CASSIVDGGTGELFF. The V gene is TRBV19, the J gene TRBJ2-2; D perhaps matches TRBD2 (6 bases). V was shortened by 1 base and J by 4 bases, with 10 bases between the two germline ends. The CDR3 consists of 15 residues. In germline, CDR1 is LNHDA, CDR2 SQIVND (reference sequence).